This is a list of T cell receptor beta chains from one sample in a study of graft-versus-host responses after intestinal transplantation. Sequenced by immunoSEQ multiplex PCR; TCRdb stores in-frame clones only, minus some. The data show 9,500 to 15,000 clones, with around three quarters seen just once and roughly 4% held by the top ten. The specimen was ileum tissue, collected less than 150 days after intestinal transplantation. All receptors derive from a human patient who received an intestinal transplant, so some T cells may come from the graft donor. CDR3s include the opening cysteine and the closing phenylalanine or tryptophan. The D gene is left open where the match is weak. For some rows the clone size is stated as once, few or many, or as a class when expanded; others skip it.

abundance	d_gene	v_gene	j_gene	CDR3aa	CDR3nt
once	NA	TRBV27	TRBJ1-2	CASSLSAGNYGYTF	TGTGCCAGCAGTTTATCTGCAGGGAACTATGGCTACACCTTC
NA	NA	TRBV12-1	TRBJ2-3	CASSPGTDTQYF	TGTGCCAGCAGCCCCGGGACAGATACGCAGTATTTT
NA	TRBD2	TRBV10-3	TRBJ2-3	CAISEDYGKSGGFAQYF	TGTGCCATCAGTGAGGATTATGGTAAAAGCGGGGGATTCGCGCAGTATTTT
NA	TRBD2	TRBV27	TRBJ2-7	CASSSGLAGNEQYF	TGTGCCAGCAGTTCCGGTCTAGCGGGGAACGAGCAGTACTTC
NA	NA	TRBV7-6	TRBJ1-1	CASSLVEVEGDTEAFF	TGTGCCAGCAGCTTAGTTGAGGTTGAGGGGGACACTGAAGCTTTCTTT
NA	NA	TRBV28	TRBJ2-6	CASSLAGATSGANVLTF	TGTGCCAGCAGTTTAGCGGGTGCAACCTCTGGGGCCAACGTCCTGACTTTC
NA	TRBD1	TRBV9	TRBJ1-1	CASSGLQGTYTEAFF	TGTGCCAGCAGCGGATTACAGGGGACCTACACTGAAGCTTTCTTT
NA	TRBD1	TRBV7-2	TRBJ1-2	CASSSSGTGRDGYTF	TGTGCCAGCAGCTCATCCGGGACAGGGCGAGATGGCTACACCTTC
NA	NA	TRBV29-1	TRBJ2-2	CSVPGTPGELFF	TGCAGCGTTCCCGGGACACCTGGGGAGCTGTTTTTT
NA	NA	TRBV9	TRBJ1-4	CASSFSVRDEKLFF	TGTGCCAGCAGCTTCAGCGTTCGAGATGAAAAACTGTTTTTT
NA	NA	TRBV5-4	TRBJ1-2	CASSREAGQNNGYTF	TGTGCCAGCAGCCGGGAGGCAGGGCAGAATAATGGCTACACCTTC
NA	TRBD2	TRBV6-5	TRBJ2-7	CASRLFPRGGEQYF	TGTGCCAGCAGACTATTCCCGCGGGGGGGCGAGCAGTACTTC
NA	TRBD1	TRBV11-2	TRBJ2-7	CASSFLTRQGNTYEQYF	TGTGCCAGCAGCTTTCTAACTCGACAGGGCAATACCTACGAGCAGTACTTC
NA	NA	TRBV10-3	TRBJ2-2	CAIRGPGELFF	TGTGCCATCAGGGGGCCAGGGGAGCTGTTTTTT
NA	NA	TRBV19	TRBJ2-7	CASSIGLYYEQYF	TGTGCCAGTAGTATTGGACTCTACTACGAGCAGTACTTC
few	TRBD1	TRBV6-5	TRBJ1-1	CASSRTGGNTEAFF	TGTGCCAGCAGTCGGACAGGGGGAAACACTGAAGCTTTCTTT
NA	NA	TRBV19	TRBJ2-7	CASSIGSGSYEQYF	TGTGCCAGTAGTATAGGATCGGGAAGCTACGAGCAGTACTTC
NA	NA	TRBV7-9	TRBJ1-1	CASSPTGQINTEAFF	TGTGCCAGCAGCCCCACCGGACAGATAAACACTGAAGCTTTCTTT
NA	TRBD2	TRBV14	TRBJ2-3	CASSQGTSSAQYF	TGTGCCAGCAGCCAAGGGACTAGCTCGGCGCAGTATTTT
NA	NA	TRBV27	TRBJ1-6	CASSPGADNSPLHF	TGTGCCAGCAGCCCTGGGGCCGATAATTCACCCCTCCACTTT
NA	NA	TRBV5-1	TRBJ2-3	CASSFRGITQYF	TGCGCCAGCAGCTTCAGAGGCATTACGCAGTATTTT
few	NA	TRBV15	TRBJ1-1	CATSGRGANPEAFF	TGTGCCACCAGCGGCCGGGGGGCGAACCCTGAAGCTTTCTTT
NA	NA	TRBV4-2	TRBJ1-4	CASSLGPRRGATNEKLFF	TGTGCCAGCAGCCTAGGGCCCCGGCGGGGGGCAACTAATGAAAAACTGTTTTTT
NA	NA	TRBV19	TRBJ2-2	CASSRHPRPLAGELFF	TGTGCCAGTAGTCGCCACCCCCGGCCCCTAGCGGGGGAGCTGTTTTTT
few	NA	TRBV5-1	TRBJ2-3	CASSLNPGTDTQYF	TGCGCCAGCAGCCTAAATCCTGGCACAGATACGCAGTATTTT
once	NA	TRBV9	TRBJ2-2	CASSVAGVVANTGELFF	TGTGCCAGCAGCGTAGCGGGAGTAGTCGCGAACACCGGGGAGCTGTTTTTT
once	NA	TRBV18	TRBJ2-3	CASSPFALVGGTDTQYF	TGTGCCAGCTCACCCTTCGCACTAGTCGGCGGCACAGATACGCAGTATTTT
once	NA	TRBV11-2	TRBJ2-2	CASSTTSPANTGELFF	TGTGCCAGCAGCACAACTAGCCCGGCCAACACCGGGGAGCTGTTTTTT
NA	NA	TRBV6-6	TRBJ2-1	CASSSRDYNEQFF	TGTGCCAGCAGTTCCCGGGACTACAATGAGCAGTTCTTC
NA	NA	TRBV4-2	TRBJ1-3	CASSLGGRSGNTIYF	TGTGCCAGCAGCCTGGGGGGGCGGTCTGGAAACACCATATATTTT
NA	NA	TRBV6-5	TRBJ2-7	CASSSFVGTSLYEQYF	TGTGCCAGCAGTTCTTTCGTTGGTACTAGTCTTTACGAGCAGTACTTC
NA	NA	TRBV4-2	TRBJ2-7	CASSPPPGGGQSYEQYF	TGTGCCAGCAGCCCCCCTCCTGGCGGGGGCCAATCCTACGAGCAGTACTTC
NA	NA	TRBV28	TRBJ2-7	CASTHLAGGYEQYF	TGTGCCAGCACCCACCTGGCAGGGGGGTACGAGCAGTACTTC
NA	NA	TRBV6-1	TRBJ1-5	CASSDDRTLPSNQPQHF	TGTGCCAGCAGTGACGACAGAACACTACCTAGCAATCAGCCCCAGCATTTT
NA	NA	TRBV9	TRBJ1-4	CASSPEPQGYNEKLFF	TGTGCCAGCAGCCCAGAACCTCAGGGTTATAATGAAAAACTGTTTTTT
few	TRBD1	TRBV9	TRBJ2-7	CASSATGTDTSEQYF	TGTGCCAGCAGCGCTACCGGGACAGACACTTCCGAGCAGTACTTC
NA	TRBD2	TRBV29-1	TRBJ2-1	CSVRKGTSGSTNGEFF	TGCAGCGTTCGTAAGGGAACTAGCGGGAGCACGAACGGGGAGTTCTTC
NA	TRBD1	TRBV28	TRBJ1-1	CASTLNRGTEAFF	TGTGCCAGCACCTTGAACAGGGGCACTGAAGCTTTCTTT
few	TRBD2	TRBV28	TRBJ2-7	CASRSGTSGMGWEQYF	TGTGCCAGCAGGTCCGGGACTAGCGGGATGGGGTGGGAGCAGTACTTC
NA	NA	TRBV6-1	TRBJ1-6	CASSEARGGNSPLHF	TGTGCCAGCAGTGAAGCAAGGGGGGGCAATTCACCCCTCCACTTT
few	NA	TRBV7-9	TRBJ1-3	CASSTPPGHTIYF	TGTGCCAGCAGCACTCCCCCAGGGCACACCATATATTTT
NA	NA	TRBV7-2	TRBJ1-1	CASGVVRGFTEAFF	TGTGCCAGCGGGGTAGTACGGGGGTTCACTGAAGCTTTCTTT
NA	NA	TRBV7-9	TRBJ2-2	CASSHGTGELFF	TGTGCCAGCAGCCACGGCACCGGGGAGCTGTTTTTT
few	NA	TRBV9	TRBJ1-1	CASSDRVNTEAFF	TGTGCCAGCAGCGACAGGGTGAACACTGAAGCTTTCTTT
NA	NA	TRBV14	TRBJ2-7	CASSWGHTYEQYF	TGTGCCAGCAGCTGGGGACACACGTACGAGCAGTACTTC
NA	TRBD2	TRBV27	TRBJ2-1	CASSLDTSGGPYNEQFF	TGTGCCAGCAGTTTGGATACTAGCGGGGGACCCTACAATGAGCAGTTCTTC
NA	TRBD1	TRBV30	TRBJ1-6	CAWRRDRGNSPLHF	TGTGCCTGGAGGCGGGACAGGGGTAATTCACCCCTCCACTTT
NA	TRBD1	TRBV5-1	TRBJ1-1	CASSDLTGAEAFF	TGCGCCAGCAGCGACCTGACAGGGGCTGAAGCTTTCTTT
NA	TRBD1	TRBV5-1	TRBJ1-4	CASSLGQGNEKLFF	TGCGCCAGCAGCTTGGGACAGGGTAATGAAAAACTGTTTTTT
few	TRBD2	TRBV27	TRBJ2-1	CASTLRLGLASGDEQFF	TGTGCCAGCACCTTACGCCTGGGACTAGCGTCCGGGGATGAGCAGTTCTTC
NA	NA	TRBV18	TRBJ1-2	CASSPLGQTNNYGYTF	TGTGCCAGCTCACCACTAGGACAGACGAATAACTATGGCTACACCTTC